This T cell receptor (beta chain) derives from a study of siplizumab effects on memory and regulatory T cells. In the case of this clone: What it binds is not known.

Here immunoSEQ multiplex PCR was the method, and the copy in TCRdb shows in-frame clones only, minus some. The sample records about 100,000 clones, 90% to 95% being singletons. Study-wide findings and caveats: Memory cells seemed less diverse than naive T cells, which also seemed major contributors to the alloresponse. No assignable naive or memory phenotype existed for roughly 75-97% of proliferating CD4+ or CD8+ clones. A significant reduction in alloreactive sequences traceable to unstimulated CD4+ memory cells was produced by siplizumab. A mean of around 69% of mappable alloreactive CD4+ clones were Treg-derived with siplizumab, compared with 26.9% in controls.

The CDR3 has 12 amino acids. Trimming removed 5 bases at V and 0 bases at J, with 2 bases between. From germline, CDR1 is MGHDK and CDR2 SYGVNS. This clonotype was sampled from a human donor in good health. Sequenced input: Tregs sorted from blood. The chain couples TRBV25-1 to TRBJ1-5; D is unclear. The CDR3 sequence is CASSISNQPQHF. The CDR3 nucleotides read TGTGCCAGCAGTATTAGCAATCAGCCCCAGCATTTT.